The entry below gives a single TCR beta chain sequence along with its context. The sample originates from a study of T cells after yellow fever vaccination. Trimming took 7 bases from V and 4 from J; bases not matched to a gene: 2. The CDR3 extends over 12 amino acids. One entry per CDR3 protein, called by TCRdb with MiXCR from the 5' RACE reads. The sample yields about 340,000 distinct CDR3 sequences, 8.7% seen once. The sequencing used PBMCs, collected on the day of the first yellow fever vaccination. The genes are TRBV12-3 or TRBV12-4 and TRBJ1-2, with 8 bases fitting TRBD1. The sequence was collected from a man younger than 30 who received the YFV17D yellow fever vaccine. The CDR3 DNA follows: TGTGCCAGCACAGGGGGCAGCTATGGCTACACCTTC. Protein: CASTGGSYGYTF.